The 17 T cell receptor beta chains below come from one sample, sequenced in a study of T cells in Graves' hyperthyroidism and ophthalmopathy. Researchers amplified the TCR beta CDR3 regions from RNA transcripts. The HTBI set primed first-round TCR CDR3 RT-PCR. Via MiXCR, TCRdb re-called the multiplex PCR reads, giving one row per CDR3 protein. The sample includes under 70,000 distinct CDR3 sequences, 53% of them seen just once. The specimen was blood. These receptors were obtained from a woman aged 60 to 75 with Graves' ophthalmopathy.

This clonotype occurred many times. The chain joins TRBV19 to TRBJ1-5; 9 nucleotides match TRBD1. The CDR3 consists of 15 residues. Germline V gene sequence: CDR1 LNHDA, CDR2 SQIVND (reference sequence). V shed 6 bases, J shed 1 base, and the junction held 4 bases outside the gene matches. The CDR3 loop reads CASSQGQGSNQPQHF. CDR3 DNA: TGTGCCAGTAGCCAAGGACAGGGGAGCAATCAGCCCCAGCATTTT.

This clonotype has a count of ten or more. The J gene is TRBJ1-2, the V gene TRBV30, with D unresolved. The V end lost 6 bases, the J end lost 2 bases, and 10 bases lay between the germline ends. Germline-derived CDR1 and CDR2 are GTSNPN and SVGIG (reference sequence). The CDR3 sequence is 12 residues long. The DNA for the CDR3 is TGTGCCTGCCGGACCATCAACTATGGCTACACCTTC. Its protein is CACRTINYGYTF.

This clonotype was found many times. The chain combines TRBV4-2 with TRBJ2-1; a weak D match, TRBD2 (6 bases). CDR1 and CDR2 (germline): LGHNA, YNFKEQ. V lost 1 base and J 5 bases, leaving 15 bases between the germline ends. The CDR3 extends over 16 amino acids. CDR3 protein: CASSQASGRVNNEQFF. In DNA, the CDR3 is TGTGCCAGCAGCCAAGCTTCCGGGAGAGTGAACAATGAGCAGTTCTTC.

The sample holds a few counts of this clonotype. The chain has TRBV20-1 and TRBJ2-3, with D uncertain. CDR1 is DFQATT and CDR2 is SNEGSKA in the germline V gene (reference sequence). Deletions cut 3 bases from V and 11 bases from J, with 15 bases between. This CDR3 comprises 12 residues. As DNA, the CDR3 is TGCAGTGCTAGCCCGGGTCGGAATGAGCAGTATTTT. It yields the protein CSASPGRNEQYF.

This clonotype is classed as medium-sized (0.01 to 0.1%). The rearrangement joins TRBV19 to TRBJ2-1; D is uncertain. CDR3 length equals 13 residues. Trimming shortened V by 5 bases and J by 5 bases, and 10 bases separated the two germline ends. Germline values: CDR1 LNHDA, CDR2 SQIVND (reference sequence). CDR3 in DNA: TGTGCCAGTAGTCCTCCATTCAACAATGAGCAGTTCTTC. This sequence encodes CASSPPFNNEQFF. The full variable domain, in which reference TRBV19 and TRBJ2-1 provide the parts outside the CDR3, is DGGITQSPKYLFRKEGQNVTLSCEQNLNHDAMYWYRQDPGQGLRLIYYSQIVNDFQKGDIAEGYSVSREKKESFPLTVTSAQKNPTAFYLCASSPPFNNEQFFGPGTRLTVL.

This clonotype was counted between two and nine times. Just one base apart from a much larger clone, this may be a read error. The chain employs TRBV28 and TRBJ2-1; TRBD1 might be the D (6 bases). CDR3 size: 12 residues. The germline V and J ends were trimmed by 5 bases and 10 bases, with 12 bases remaining between them. Germline CDR1 MDHEN, CDR2 SYDVKM. This CDR3 reads CASSLTGCEQFF. In nucleotides, the CDR3 is TGTGCCAGCAGTCTAACAGGGTGCGAGCAGTTCTTC.

The chain employs TRBV6-5 and TRBJ2-7, with 9 bases identical to TRBD2. The CDR3 runs 16 residues. Germline V gene sequence: CDR1 MNHEY, CDR2 SVGAGI. Losses at the gene ends were 0 bases for V and 1 base for J; bases not matched to a gene: 4. The CDR3 sequence: CASSYSATSGSYEQYF. In DNA form, the CDR3 reads TGTGCCAGCAGTTACTCGGCGACTAGCGGTTCCTACGAGCAGTACTTC.

This clonotype was recorded at least ten times. The chain links TRBV7-9 to TRBJ2-7; 11 nucleotides match TRBD1. Trimming took 5 bases from V and 3 from J; bases not matched to a gene: 9. CDR3 length: 16 amino acids. Germline CDR1 and CDR2: SEHNR and FQNEAQ (reference sequence). The CDR3 DNA is TGTGCCAGCAGCCTCCCACTGGGACAGGGGGACTACGAGCAGTACTTC. Its protein is CASSLPLGQGDYEQYF.

This clonotype was recorded at least ten times. The V gene is TRBV7-2, the J gene TRBJ2-5; D is unclear. V shed 8 bases and J shed 2 bases, with 3 bases lying between them. The V gene's germline CDR1 is SGHTA and CDR2 FQGNSA. The CDR3 is made up of 10 amino acids. The CDR3 loop is CASGQETQYF. In DNA form, the CDR3 reads TGTGCCAGCGGGCAAGAGACCCAGTACTTC.

The J gene is TRBJ2-1, the V gene TRBV19, with 11 bases fitting TRBD2. The CDR3 covers 13 residues. V gave up 5 bases and J gave up 11 bases; unmatched junction bases: 5. Per the germline V gene, CDR1 is LNHDA and CDR2 is SQIVND (reference sequence). The CDR3 region is CASSDTSGGQQFF. CDR3 nucleotides: TGTGCCAGTAGTGATACTAGCGGGGGCCAGCAGTTCTTC.

The V and J genes are TRBV20-1 and TRBJ1-5; D is perhaps TRBD1 (6 bases). The CDR3 has 14 amino acids. CDR1 is DFQATT, CDR2 SNEGSKA, per germline (reference sequence). Trimming removed 0 bases from V and 6 bases from J, with 12 bases in between. The CDR3 region has the DNA TGCAGTGCTAGAGAGGGCAGGGACACTCAGCCCCAGCATTTT. It specifies CSAREGRDTQPQHF.

V and J are TRBV24-1 and TRBJ1-1; D call uncertain. Per the germline V gene, CDR1 is KGHDR and CDR2 is SFDVKD. Between the trimmed V and J ends, which lost 9 bases and 1 base, there was a span of 11 bases. There are 13 residues in the CDR3. CDR3 sequence reads: CATSLSGNTEAFF. CDR3 nucleotide sequence: TGTGCCACCTCTTTAAGCGGGAACACTGAAGCTTTCTTT.

The chain is built from TRBV24-1 and TRBJ2-5, with TRBD1 as a possible D gene (5 bases). V was cut by 5 bases and J by 2 bases, with 11 bases left in between. The CDR3 is made up of 14 amino acids. The germline V gene has CDR1 KGHDR and CDR2 SFDVKD. As DNA, the CDR3 is TGTGCCACCAGTGGTGACAGAGCACAAGAGACCCAGTACTTC. Amino acids: CATSGDRAQETQYF.

The rearrangement joins TRBV7-8 to TRBJ2-3; D gene unclear. The CDR3 spans 14 residues. Trimming removed 2 bases from V and 9 bases from J, with 15 bases in between. Germline loops: CDR1 SGHVS, CDR2 FQNEAQ. The chain's CDR3 is CASSLRAQGETQYF. The CDR3 bases are TGTGCCAGCAGCTTAAGGGCCCAAGGAGAGACGCAGTATTTT.

The chain couples TRBV20-1 to TRBJ2-7, with TRBD2 matching over 10 bases. This CDR3 is 11 amino acids long. Germline assignment: CDR1 DFQATT and CDR2 SNEGSKA (reference sequence). Trimming cost V 6 bases and J 9 bases; bases outside gene matches: 5. As DNA, the CDR3 is TGCAGTGCCCCGGGACTAGCGAGGCAGTACTTC. Protein sequence: CSAPGLARQYF.

This clonotype is classed as medium-sized. The chain uses TRBV20-1 and TRBJ2-7; D possibly corresponds to TRBD2 (6 bases). Trimming took 3 bases from V and 4 from J, leaving 13 bases between them. Germline V gene lookup returns CDR1 DFQATT and CDR2 SNEGSKA (reference sequence). This CDR3 is built from 13 residues. DNA of the CDR3: TGCAGTGCTAGGGCGGGGAGCGGGTACGAGCAGTACTTC. This translates into CSARAGSGYEQYF.

The chain links TRBV20-1 to TRBJ2-2; D gene uncertain. CDR3 length: 13 residues. Trimming left V 0 bases short and J 7 bases short, with 9 bases between. The V gene's germline CDR1 is DFQATT and CDR2 SNEGSKA (reference sequence). CDR3 DNA: TGCAGTGCTAGAGATCAGGCTAGCGGGGAGCTGTTTTTT. Translation: CSARDQASGELFF.